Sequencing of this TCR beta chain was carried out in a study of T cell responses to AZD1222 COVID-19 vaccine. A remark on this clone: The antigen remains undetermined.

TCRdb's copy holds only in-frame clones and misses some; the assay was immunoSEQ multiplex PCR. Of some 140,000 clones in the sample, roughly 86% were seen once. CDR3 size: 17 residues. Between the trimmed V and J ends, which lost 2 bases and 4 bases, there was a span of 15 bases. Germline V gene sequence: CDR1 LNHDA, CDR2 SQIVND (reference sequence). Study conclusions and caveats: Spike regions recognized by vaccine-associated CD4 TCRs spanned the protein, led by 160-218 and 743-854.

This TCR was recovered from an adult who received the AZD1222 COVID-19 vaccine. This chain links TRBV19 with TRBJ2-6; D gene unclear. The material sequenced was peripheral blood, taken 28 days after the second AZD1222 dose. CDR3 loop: CASSIFSGGPGANVLTF. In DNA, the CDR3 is TGTGCCAGTAGTATATTTAGTGGTGGCCCCGGGGCCAACGTCCTGACTTTC.